This T cell receptor beta chain was obtained from a study of memory CD4+ T cells and cytomegalovirus serostatus. Turning to the study itself: Healthy Belgian adult donors included roughly ten CMV-positive and fewer than 25 CMV-negative people. Findings and limits, study-wide: Each of 67 CMV-associated TCRbeta sequences occurred in one to five individuals. Repertoires predicted CMV serostatus with median bootstrapped AUC of about 0.95.

Worth noting for this clone: The target antigen is unknown.

Assay: immunoSEQ multiplex PCR; the TCRdb copy retains only in-frame clones and omits some. The sample records about 42,000 clones, approximately 78% being singletons. The CDR3 has 14 residues. V was pared by 8 bases and J by 5 bases, with 7 bases of the junction left unmatched. Germline loops: CDR1 MDHEN, CDR2 SYDVKM. Single viable CD3+CD4+CD8-CD45RO+ cells were sorted as the memory CD4+ T cells. Serum IgG to CMV pp150, pp28, p38 and p52 defined serostatus. The receptor comes from an adult in good health and CMV-seronegative. This chain uses TRBV28 with TRBJ1-4; 8 positions match TRBD1. Sequenced: memory CD4+ T cells from blood. The CDR3 loop is CASGGTGGNEKLFF. In nucleotides, the CDR3 is TGTGCCAGCGGAGGAACAGGGGGGAATGAAAAACTGTTTTTT.